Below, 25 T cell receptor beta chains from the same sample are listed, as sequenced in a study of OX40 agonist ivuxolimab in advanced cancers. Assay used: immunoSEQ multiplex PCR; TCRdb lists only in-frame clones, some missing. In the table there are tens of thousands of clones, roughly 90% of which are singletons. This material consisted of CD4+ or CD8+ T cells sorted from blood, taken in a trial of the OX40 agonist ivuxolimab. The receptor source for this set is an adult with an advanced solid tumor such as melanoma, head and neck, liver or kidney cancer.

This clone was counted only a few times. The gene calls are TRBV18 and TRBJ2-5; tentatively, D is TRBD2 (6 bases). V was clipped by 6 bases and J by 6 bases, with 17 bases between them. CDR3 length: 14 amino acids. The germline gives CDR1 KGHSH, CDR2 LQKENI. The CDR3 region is CASSPGAGEKTQYF. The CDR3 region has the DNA TGTGCCAGCTCCCCGGGAGCCGGGGAAAAGACCCAGTACTTC.

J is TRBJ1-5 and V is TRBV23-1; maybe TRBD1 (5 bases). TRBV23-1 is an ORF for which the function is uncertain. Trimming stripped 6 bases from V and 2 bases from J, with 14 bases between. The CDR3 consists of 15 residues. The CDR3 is CASSSEGIRNQPQHF. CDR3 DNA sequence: TGCGCCAGCAGCTCAGAGGGGATTCGCAATCAGCCCCAGCATTTT.

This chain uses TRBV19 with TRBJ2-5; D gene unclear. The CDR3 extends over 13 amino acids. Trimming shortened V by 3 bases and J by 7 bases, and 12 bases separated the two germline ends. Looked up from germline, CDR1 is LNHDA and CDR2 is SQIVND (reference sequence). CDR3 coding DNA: TGTGCCAGTAGTATTCGGACCCTGGGGACCCAGTACTTC. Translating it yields CASSIRTLGTQYF.

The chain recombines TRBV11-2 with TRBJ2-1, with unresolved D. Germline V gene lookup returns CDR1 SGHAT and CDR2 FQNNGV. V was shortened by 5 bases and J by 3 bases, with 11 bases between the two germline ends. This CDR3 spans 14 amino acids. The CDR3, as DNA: TGTGCCAGCAGCAAGGGAATCCTCTACAATGAGCAGTTCTTC. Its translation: CASSKGILYNEQFF.

The chain's CDR3 is CASSSGAGGYNEQFF. The CDR3, as DNA: TGTGCCAGCAGCTCAGGAGCGGGGGGGTACAATGAGCAGTTCTTC. This chain connects TRBV11-3 to TRBJ2-1, with 10 bases lining up with TRBD2. CDR3 size: 15 residues. J was trimmed by 4 bases and V by 4 bases; bases with no gene match: 4. Germline assignment: CDR1 SGHNT and CDR2 YENEEA.

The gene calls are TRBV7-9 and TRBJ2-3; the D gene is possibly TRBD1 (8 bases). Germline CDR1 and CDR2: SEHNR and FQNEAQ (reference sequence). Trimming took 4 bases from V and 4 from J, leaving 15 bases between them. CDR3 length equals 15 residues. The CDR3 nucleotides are TGTGCCAGCAGCTATACAGGGGGGGTGGCAGATACGCAGTATTTT. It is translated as CASSYTGGVADTQYF.

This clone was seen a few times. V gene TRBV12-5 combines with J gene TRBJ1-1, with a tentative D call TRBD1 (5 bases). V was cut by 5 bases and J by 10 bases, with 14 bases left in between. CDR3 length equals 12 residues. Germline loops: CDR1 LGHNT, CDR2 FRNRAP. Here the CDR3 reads CASGLQPGLAFF. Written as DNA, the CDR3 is TGTGCTAGTGGTCTACAGCCGGGGCTAGCTTTCTTT.

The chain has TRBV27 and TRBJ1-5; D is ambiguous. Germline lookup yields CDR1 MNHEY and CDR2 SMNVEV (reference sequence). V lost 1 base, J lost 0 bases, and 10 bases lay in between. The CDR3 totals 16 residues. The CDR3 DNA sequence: TGTGCCAGCAGTTTATTTGGCGGGATTAGCAATCAGCCCCAGCATTTT. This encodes CASSLFGGISNQPQHF.

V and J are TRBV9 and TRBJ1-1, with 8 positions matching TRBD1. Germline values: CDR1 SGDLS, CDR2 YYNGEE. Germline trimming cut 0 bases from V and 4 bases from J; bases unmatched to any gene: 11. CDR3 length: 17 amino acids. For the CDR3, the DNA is TGTGCCAGCAGCGTAGGGCCAGGGGGCAGGGATAGCACTGAAGCTTTCTTT. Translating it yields CASSVGPGGRDSTEAFF. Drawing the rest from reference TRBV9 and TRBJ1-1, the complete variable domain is DSGVTQTPKHLITATGQRVTLRCSPRSGDLSVYWYQQSLDQGLQFLIQYYNGEERAKGNILERFSAQQFPDLHSELNLSSLELGDSALYFCASSVGPGGRDSTEAFFGQGTRLTVV.

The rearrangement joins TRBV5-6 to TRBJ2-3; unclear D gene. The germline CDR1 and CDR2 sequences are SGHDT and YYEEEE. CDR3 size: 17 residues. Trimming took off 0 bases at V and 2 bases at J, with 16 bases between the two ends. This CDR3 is CASSLGPSGWDTDTQYF. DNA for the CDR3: TGTGCCAGCAGCTTGGGGCCATCTGGGTGGGACACAGATACGCAGTATTTT.

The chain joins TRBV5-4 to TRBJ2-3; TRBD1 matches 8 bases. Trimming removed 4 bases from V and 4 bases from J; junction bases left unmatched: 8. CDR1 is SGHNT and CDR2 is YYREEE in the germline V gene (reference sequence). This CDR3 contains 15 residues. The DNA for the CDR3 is TGTGCCAGCAGCCCCGGGACAGGAGGGCCAGATACGCAGTATTTT. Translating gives CASSPGTGGPDTQYF.

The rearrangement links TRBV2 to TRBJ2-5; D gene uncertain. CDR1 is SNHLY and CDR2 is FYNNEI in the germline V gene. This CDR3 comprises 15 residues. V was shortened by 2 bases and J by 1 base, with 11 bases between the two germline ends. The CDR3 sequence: CASSETRTGQETQYF. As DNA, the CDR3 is TGTGCCAGCAGTGAAACCCGGACGGGCCAAGAGACCCAGTACTTC.

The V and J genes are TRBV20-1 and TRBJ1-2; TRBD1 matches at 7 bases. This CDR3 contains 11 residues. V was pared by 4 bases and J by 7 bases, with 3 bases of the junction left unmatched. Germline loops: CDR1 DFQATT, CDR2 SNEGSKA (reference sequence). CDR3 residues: CSATDRFGYTF. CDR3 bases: TGCAGTGCTACGGACAGGTTTGGCTACACCTTC.

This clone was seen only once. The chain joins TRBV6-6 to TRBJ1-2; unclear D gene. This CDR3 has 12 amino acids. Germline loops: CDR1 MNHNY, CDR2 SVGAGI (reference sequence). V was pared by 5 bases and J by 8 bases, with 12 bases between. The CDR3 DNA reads TGTGCCAGCAGTCCTCCCTACGGAGGCTACACCTTC. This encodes CASSPPYGGYTF.

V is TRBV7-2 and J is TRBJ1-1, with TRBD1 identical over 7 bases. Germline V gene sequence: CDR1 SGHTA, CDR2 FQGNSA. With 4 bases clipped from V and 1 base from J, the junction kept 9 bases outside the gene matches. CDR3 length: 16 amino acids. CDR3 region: CASSSFRGVRNTEAFF. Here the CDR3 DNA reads TGTGCCAGCAGCTCGTTCAGGGGGGTGAGGAACACTGAAGCTTTCTTT.

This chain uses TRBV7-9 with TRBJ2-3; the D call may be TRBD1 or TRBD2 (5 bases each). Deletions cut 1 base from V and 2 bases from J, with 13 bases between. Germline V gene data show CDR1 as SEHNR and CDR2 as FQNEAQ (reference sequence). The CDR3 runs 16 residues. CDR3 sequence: CASSLGSGQNTDTQYF. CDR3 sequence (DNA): TGTGCCAGCAGCTTAGGCTCGGGGCAGAACACAGATACGCAGTATTTT.

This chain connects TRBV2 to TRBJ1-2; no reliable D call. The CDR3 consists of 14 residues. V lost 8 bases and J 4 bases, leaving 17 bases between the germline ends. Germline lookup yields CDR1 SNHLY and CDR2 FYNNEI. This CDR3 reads CASSLFGMFYGYTF. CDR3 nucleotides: TGTGCCAGCTCCTTATTCGGGATGTTCTATGGCTACACCTTC.

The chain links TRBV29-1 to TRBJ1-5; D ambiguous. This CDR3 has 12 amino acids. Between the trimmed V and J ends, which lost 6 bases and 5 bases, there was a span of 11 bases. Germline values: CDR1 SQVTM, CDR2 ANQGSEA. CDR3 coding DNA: TGCAGCGTGCAACTTGGAGATCAGCCCCAGCATTTT. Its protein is CSVQLGDQPQHF.

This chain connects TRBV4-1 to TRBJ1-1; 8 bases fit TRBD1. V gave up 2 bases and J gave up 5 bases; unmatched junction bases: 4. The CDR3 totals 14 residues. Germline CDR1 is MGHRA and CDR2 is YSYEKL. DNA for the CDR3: TGCGCCAGCAGCCAACAGGGGGCAGAGACTGAAGCTTTCTTT. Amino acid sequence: CASSQQGAETEAFF.

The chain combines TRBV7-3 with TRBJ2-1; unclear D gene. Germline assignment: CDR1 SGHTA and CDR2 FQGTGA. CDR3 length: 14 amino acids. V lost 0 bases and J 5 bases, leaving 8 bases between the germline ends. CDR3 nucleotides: TGTGCCAGCAGCTTAACCAGTTTGGACAATGAGCAGTTCTTC. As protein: CASSLTSLDNEQFF.

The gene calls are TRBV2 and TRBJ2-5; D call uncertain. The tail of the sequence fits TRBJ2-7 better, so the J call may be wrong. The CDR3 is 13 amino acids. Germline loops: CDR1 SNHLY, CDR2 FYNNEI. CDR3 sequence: CASSTMGDGEQYF. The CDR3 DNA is TGTGCCAGCAGTACTATGGGTGATGGCGAGCAGTACTTC.

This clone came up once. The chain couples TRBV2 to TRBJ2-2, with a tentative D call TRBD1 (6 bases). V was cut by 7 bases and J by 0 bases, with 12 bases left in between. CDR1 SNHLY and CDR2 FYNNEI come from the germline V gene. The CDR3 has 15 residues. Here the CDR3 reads CASTTDRANTGELFF. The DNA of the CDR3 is TGTGCCAGCACCACGGACAGAGCGAACACCGGGGAGCTGTTTTTT. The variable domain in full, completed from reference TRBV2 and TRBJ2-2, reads EPEVTQTPSHQVTQMGQEVILRCVPISNHLYFYWYRQILGQKVEFLVSFYNNEISEKSEIFDDQFSVERPDGSNFTLKIRSTKLEDSAMYFCASTTDRANTGELFFGEGSRLTVL.

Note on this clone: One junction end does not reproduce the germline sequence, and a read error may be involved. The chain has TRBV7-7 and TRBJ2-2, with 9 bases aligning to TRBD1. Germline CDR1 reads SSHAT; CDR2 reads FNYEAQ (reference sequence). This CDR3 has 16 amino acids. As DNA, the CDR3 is TGTGCTAGCAGCCTTCACAGGGGGCTCGACACCGGGGAGCTGTTTTTT. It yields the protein CASSLHRGLDTGELFF.

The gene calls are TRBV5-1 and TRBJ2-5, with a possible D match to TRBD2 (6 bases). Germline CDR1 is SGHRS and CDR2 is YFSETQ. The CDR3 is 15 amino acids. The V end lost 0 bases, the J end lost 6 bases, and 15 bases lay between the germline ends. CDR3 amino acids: CASSLAMVAVKTQYF. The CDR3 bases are TGCGCCAGCAGCTTGGCCATGGTAGCGGTAAAGACCCAGTACTTC.

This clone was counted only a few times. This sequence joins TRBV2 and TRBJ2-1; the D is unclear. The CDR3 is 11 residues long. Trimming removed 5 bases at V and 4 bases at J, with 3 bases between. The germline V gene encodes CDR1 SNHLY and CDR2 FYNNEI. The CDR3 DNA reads TGTGCCAGCAGTCAGTACAATGAGCAGTTCTTC. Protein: CASSQYNEQFF.